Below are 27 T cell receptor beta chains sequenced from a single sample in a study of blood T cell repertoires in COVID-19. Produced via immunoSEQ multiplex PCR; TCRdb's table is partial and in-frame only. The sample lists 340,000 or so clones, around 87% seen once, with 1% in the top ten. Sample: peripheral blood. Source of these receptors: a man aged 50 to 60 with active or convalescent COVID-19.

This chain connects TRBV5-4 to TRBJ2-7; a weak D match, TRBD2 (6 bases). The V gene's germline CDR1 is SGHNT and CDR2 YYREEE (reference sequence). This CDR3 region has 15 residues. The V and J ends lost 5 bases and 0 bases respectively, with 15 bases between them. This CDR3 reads CASSSGTPSSYEQYF. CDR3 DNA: TGTGCCAGCAGTTCCGGGACTCCGAGCTCCTACGAGCAGTACTTC.

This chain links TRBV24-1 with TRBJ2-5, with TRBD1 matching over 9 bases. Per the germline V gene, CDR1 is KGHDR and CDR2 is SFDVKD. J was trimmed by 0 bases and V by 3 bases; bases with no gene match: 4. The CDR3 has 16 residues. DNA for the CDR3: TGTGCCACCAGTGATCCAGACAGGGGGTACCAAGAGACCCAGTACTTC. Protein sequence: CATSDPDRGYQETQYF.

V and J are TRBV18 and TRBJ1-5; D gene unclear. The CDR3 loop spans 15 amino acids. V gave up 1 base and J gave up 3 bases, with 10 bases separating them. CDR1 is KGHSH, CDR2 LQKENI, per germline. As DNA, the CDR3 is TGTGCCAGCTCACCACTTCGGGGTTTCAATCAGCCCCAGCATTTT. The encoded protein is CASSPLRGFNQPQHF.

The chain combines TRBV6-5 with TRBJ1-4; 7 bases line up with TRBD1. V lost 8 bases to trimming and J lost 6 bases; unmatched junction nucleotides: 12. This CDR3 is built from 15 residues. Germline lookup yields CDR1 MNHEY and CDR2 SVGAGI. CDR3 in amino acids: CASGETGVNHEKLFF. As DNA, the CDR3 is TGTGCCAGCGGAGAAACAGGGGTGAATCATGAAAAACTGTTTTTT.

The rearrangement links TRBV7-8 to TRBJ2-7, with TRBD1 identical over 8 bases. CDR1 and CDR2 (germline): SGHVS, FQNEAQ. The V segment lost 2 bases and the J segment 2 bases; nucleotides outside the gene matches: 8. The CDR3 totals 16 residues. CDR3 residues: CASSLFRDRRAYEQYF. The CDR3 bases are TGTGCCAGCAGCTTATTCCGGGACAGGAGGGCCTACGAGCAGTACTTC. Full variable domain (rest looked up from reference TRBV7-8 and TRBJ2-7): GAGVSQSPRYKVAKRGQDVALRCDPISGHVSLFWYQQALGQGPEFLTYFQNEAQLDKSGLPSDRFFAERPEGSVSTLKIQRTQQEDSAVYLCASSLFRDRRAYEQYFGPGTRLTVT.

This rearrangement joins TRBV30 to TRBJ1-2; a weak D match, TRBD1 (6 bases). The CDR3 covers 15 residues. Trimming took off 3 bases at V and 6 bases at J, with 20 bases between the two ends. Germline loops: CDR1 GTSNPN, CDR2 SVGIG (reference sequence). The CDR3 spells CAWSVGPVRGNGYTF. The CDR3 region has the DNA TGTGCCTGGAGCGTTGGACCGGTTAGGGGGAATGGCTACACCTTC.

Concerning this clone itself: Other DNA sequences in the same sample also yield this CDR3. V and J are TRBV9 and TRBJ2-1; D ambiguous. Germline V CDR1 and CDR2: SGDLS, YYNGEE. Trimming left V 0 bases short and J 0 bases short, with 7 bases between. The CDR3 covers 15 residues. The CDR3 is CASSVEASSYNEQFF. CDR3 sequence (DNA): TGTGCCAGCAGCGTAGAGGCTAGCTCCTACAATGAGCAGTTCTTC.

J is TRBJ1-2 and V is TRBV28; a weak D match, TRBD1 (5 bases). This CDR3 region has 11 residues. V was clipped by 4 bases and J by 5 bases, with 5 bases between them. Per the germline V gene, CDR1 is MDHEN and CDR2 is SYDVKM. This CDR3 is CASSSGYGYTF. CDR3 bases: TGTGCCAGCAGTTCAGGGTATGGCTACACCTTC.

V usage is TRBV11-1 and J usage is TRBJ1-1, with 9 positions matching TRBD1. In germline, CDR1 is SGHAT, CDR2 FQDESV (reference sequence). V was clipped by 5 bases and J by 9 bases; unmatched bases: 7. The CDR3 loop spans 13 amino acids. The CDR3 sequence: CASSRGQGDQAFF. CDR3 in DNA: TGTGCCAGCAGCCGGGGACAGGGAGATCAAGCTTTCTTT. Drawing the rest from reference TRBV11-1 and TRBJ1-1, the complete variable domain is EAEVAQSPRYKITEKSQAVAFWCDPISGHATLYWYRQILGQGPELLVQFQDESVVDDSQLPKDRFSAERLKGVDSTLKIQPAELGDSAMYLCASSRGQGDQAFFGQGTRLTVV.

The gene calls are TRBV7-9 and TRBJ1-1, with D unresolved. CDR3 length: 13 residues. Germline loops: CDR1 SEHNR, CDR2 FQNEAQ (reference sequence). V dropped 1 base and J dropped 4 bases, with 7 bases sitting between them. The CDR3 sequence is CASSLVLVTEAFF. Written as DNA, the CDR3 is TGTGCCAGCAGCTTAGTACTGGTCACTGAAGCTTTCTTT.

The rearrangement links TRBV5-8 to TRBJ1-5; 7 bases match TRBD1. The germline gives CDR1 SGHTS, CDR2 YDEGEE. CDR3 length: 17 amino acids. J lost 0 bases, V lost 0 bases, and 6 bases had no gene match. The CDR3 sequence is CASSLVGQSYSNQPQHF. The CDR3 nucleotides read TGTGCCAGCAGCTTGGTGGGACAGAGTTATAGCAATCAGCCCCAGCATTTT.

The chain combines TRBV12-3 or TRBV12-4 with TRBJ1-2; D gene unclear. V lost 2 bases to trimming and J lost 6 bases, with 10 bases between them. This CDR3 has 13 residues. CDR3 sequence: CASSLYTSNGYTF. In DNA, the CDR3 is TGTGCCAGCAGTTTATACACCTCCAATGGCTACACCTTC.

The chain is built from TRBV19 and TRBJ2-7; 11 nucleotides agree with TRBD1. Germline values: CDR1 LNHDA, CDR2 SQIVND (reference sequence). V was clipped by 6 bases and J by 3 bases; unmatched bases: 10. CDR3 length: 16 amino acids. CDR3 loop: CASRESGTGGDYEQYF. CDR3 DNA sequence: TGTGCCAGTAGAGAATCCGGGACAGGGGGGGACTACGAGCAGTACTTC.

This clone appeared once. CDR3 residues: CSAGSQGPQHF. The CDR3 nucleotides read TGCAGTGCTGGCTCCCAGGGCCCCCAGCATTTT. The J gene is TRBJ1-5, the V gene TRBV20-1, with D tentatively TRBD1 (5 bases). The germline gives CDR1 DFQATT, CDR2 SNEGSKA (reference sequence). There are 11 residues in the CDR3. Trimming took 5 bases from V and 10 from J, leaving 12 bases between them.

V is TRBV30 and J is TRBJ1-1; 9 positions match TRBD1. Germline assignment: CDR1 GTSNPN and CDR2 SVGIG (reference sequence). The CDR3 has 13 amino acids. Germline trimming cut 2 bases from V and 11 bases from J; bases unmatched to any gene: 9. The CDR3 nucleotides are TGTGCCTGGAGTTACAACCGGGACAGGGACGCTTTCTTT. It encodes CAWSYNRDRDAFF.

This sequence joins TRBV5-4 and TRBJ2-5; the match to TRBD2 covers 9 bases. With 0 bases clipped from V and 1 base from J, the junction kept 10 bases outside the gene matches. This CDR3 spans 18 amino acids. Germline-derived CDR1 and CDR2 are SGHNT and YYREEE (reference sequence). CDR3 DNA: TGTGCCAGCAGCTTGGCTGGAGCGGGGGGCCTAACCCAAGAGACCCAGTACTTC. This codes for CASSLAGAGGLTQETQYF.

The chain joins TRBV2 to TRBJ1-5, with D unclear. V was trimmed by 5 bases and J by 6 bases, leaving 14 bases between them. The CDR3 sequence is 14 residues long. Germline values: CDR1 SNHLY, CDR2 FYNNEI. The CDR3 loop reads CASSSGRDGQPQHF. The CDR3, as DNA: TGTGCCAGCAGTAGCGGTCGTGACGGTCAGCCCCAGCATTTT.

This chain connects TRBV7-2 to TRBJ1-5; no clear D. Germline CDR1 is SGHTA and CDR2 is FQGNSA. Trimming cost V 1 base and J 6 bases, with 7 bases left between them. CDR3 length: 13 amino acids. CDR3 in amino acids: CASSLVEGQPQHF. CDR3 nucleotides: TGTGCCAGCAGCTTAGTCGAGGGTCAGCCCCAGCATTTT. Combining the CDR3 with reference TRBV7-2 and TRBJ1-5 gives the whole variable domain GAGVSQSPSNKVTEKGKDVELRCDPISGHTALYWYRQSLGQGLEFLIYFQGNSAPDKSGLPSDRFSAERTGGSVSTLTIQRTQQEDSAVYLCASSLVEGQPQHFGDGTRLSIL.

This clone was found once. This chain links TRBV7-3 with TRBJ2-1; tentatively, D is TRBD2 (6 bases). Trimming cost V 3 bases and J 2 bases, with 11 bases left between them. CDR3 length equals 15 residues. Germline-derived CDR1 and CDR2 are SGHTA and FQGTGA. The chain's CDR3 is CASSLGTPTYNEQFF. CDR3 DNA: TGTGCCAGCAGCTTGGGGACTCCTACCTACAATGAGCAGTTCTTC.

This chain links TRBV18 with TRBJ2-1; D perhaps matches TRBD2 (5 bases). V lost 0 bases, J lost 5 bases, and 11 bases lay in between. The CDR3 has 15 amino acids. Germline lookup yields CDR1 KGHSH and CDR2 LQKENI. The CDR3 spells CASSPPSSWDNEQFF. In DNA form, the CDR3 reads TGTGCCAGCTCACCACCATCTAGCTGGGACAATGAGCAGTTCTTC.

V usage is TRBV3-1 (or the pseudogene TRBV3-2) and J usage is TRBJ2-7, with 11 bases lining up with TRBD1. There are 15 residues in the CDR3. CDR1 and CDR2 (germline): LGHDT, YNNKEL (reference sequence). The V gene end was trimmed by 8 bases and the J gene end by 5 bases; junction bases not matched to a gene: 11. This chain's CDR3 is CASGGPGTGGNEQYF. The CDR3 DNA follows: TGTGCCAGCGGCGGTCCCGGGACAGGGGGAAACGAGCAGTACTTC.

In nucleotides, the CDR3 is TGTGCCAGCAGCCAAAGCCCCCTTTTAGCAACTAATGAAAAACTGTTTTTT. It encodes CASSQSPLLATNEKLFF. This chain joins TRBV3-1 (or the pseudogene TRBV3-2) and TRBJ1-4, with D unresolved. V was pared by 2 bases and J by 0 bases, with 13 bases between. This CDR3 comprises 17 residues. In germline, CDR1 is LGHDT, CDR2 YNNKEL (reference sequence).

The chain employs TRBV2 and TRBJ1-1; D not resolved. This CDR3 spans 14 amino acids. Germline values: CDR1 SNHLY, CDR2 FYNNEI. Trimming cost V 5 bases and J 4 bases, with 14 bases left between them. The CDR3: CASSRGSFGTEAFF. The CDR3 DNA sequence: TGTGCCAGCAGTCGTGGCAGTTTTGGCACTGAAGCTTTCTTT.

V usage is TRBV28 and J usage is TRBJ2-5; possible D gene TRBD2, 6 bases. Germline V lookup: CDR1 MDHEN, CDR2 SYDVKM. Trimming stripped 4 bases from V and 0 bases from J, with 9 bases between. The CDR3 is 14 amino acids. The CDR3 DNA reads TGTGCCAGCAGTTCAGGACTAAACCAAGAGACCCAGTACTTC. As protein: CASSSGLNQETQYF.

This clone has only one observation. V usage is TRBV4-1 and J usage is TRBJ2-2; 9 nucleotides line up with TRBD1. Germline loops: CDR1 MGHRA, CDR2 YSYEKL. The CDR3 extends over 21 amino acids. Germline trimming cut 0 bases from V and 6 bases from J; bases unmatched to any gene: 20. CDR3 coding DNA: TGCGCCAGCAGCCAAGACGCTATACAGGGGGCGAGGTATAAGTCACCCGGGGAGCTGTTTTTT. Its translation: CASSQDAIQGARYKSPGELFF.

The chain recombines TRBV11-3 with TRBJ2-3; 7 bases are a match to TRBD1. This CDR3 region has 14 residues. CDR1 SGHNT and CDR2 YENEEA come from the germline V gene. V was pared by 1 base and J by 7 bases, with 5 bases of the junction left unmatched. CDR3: CASSLGQGVNTQYF. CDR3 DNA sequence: TGTGCCAGCAGCTTAGGCCAGGGGGTAAATACGCAGTATTTT.

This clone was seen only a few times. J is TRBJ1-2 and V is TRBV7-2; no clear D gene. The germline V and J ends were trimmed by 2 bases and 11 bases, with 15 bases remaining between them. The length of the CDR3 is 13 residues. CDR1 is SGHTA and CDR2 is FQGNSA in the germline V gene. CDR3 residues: CASSLFTESAYTF. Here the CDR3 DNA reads TGTGCCAGCAGCTTATTTACAGAGTCGGCATACACCTTC.